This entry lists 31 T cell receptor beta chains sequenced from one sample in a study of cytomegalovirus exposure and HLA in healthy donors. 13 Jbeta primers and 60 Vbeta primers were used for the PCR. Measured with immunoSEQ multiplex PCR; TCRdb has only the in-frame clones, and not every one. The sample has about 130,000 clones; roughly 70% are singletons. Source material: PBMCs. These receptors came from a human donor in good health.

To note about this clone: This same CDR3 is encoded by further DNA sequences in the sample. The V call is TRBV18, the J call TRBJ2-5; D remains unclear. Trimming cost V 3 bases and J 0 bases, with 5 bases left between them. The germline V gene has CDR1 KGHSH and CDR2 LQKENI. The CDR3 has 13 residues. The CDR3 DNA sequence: TGTGCCAGCTCACCCGGGTACCAAGAGACCCAGTACTTC. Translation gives CASSPGYQETQYF. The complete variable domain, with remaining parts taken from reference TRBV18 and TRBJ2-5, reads NAGVMQNPRHLVRRRGQEARLRCSPMKGHSHVYWYRQLPEEGLKFMVYLQKENIIDESGMPKERFSAEFPKEGPSILRIQQVVRGDSAAYFCASSPGYQETQYFGPGTRLLVL.

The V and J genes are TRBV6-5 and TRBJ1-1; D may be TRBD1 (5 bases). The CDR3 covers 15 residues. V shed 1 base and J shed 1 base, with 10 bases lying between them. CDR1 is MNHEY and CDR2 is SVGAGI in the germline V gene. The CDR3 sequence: CASSYWGGKNTEAFF. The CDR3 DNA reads TGTGCCAGCAGTTACTGGGGGGGTAAGAACACTGAAGCTTTCTTT.

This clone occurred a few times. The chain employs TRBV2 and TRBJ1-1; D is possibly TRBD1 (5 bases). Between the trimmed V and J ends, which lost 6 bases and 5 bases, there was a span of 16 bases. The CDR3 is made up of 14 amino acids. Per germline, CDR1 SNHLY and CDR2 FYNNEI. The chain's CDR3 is CASRRMTEWTEAFF. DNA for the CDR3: TGTGCCAGCAGGAGGATGACAGAATGGACTGAAGCTTTCTTT. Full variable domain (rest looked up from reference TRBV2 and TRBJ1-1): EPEVTQTPSHQVTQMGQEVILRCVPISNHLYFYWYRQILGQKVEFLVSFYNNEISEKSEIFDDQFSVERPDGSNFTLKIRSTKLEDSAMYFCASRRMTEWTEAFFGQGTRLTVV.

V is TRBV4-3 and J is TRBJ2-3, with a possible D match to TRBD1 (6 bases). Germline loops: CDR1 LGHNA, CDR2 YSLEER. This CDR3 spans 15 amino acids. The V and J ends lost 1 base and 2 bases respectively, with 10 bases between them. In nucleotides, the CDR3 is TGCGCCAGCAGCCAAGTCACAGGGATCACAGATACGCAGTATTTT. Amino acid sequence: CASSQVTGITDTQYF.

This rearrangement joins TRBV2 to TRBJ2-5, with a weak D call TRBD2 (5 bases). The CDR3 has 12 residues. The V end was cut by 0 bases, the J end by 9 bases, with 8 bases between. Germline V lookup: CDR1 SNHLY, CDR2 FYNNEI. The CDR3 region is CASSEAERPQYF. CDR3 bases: TGTGCCAGCAGTGAAGCCGAGCGGCCCCAGTACTTC.

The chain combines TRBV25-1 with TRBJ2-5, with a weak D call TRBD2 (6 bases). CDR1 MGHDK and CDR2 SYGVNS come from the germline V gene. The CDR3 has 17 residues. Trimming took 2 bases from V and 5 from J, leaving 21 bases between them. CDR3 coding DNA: TGTGCCAGCAGTGAAGGGTTCGGGCGGAGGGTCCAGGAGACCCAGTACTTC. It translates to CASSEGFGRRVQETQYF. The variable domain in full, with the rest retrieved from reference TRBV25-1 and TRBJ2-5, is EADIYQTPRYLVIGTGKKITLECSQTMGHDKMYWYQQDPGMELHLIHYSYGVNSTEKGDLSSESTVSRIRTEHFPLTLESARPSHTSQYLCASSEGFGRRVQETQYFGPGTRLLVL.

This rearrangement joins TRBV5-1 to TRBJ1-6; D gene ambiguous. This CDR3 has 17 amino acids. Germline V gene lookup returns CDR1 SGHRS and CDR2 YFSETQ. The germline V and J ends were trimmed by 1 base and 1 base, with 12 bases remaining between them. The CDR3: CASSLTRPGSYNSPLHF. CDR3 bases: TGCGCCAGCAGCTTGACACGGCCGGGATCCTATAATTCACCCCTCCACTTT.

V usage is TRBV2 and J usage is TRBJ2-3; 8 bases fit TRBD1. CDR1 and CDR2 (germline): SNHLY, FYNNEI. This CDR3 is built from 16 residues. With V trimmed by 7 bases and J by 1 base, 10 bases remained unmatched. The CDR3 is CASNDSPGQGTDTQYF. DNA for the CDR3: TGTGCCAGCAATGACTCCCCGGGACAGGGCACAGATACGCAGTATTTT.

This chain's CDR3 is CASSLVNNEQFF. In nucleotides, the CDR3 is TGTGCCAGCAGCTTAGTAAACAATGAGCAGTTCTTC. The chain combines TRBV7-6 with TRBJ2-1; no reliable D call. Germline-derived CDR1 and CDR2 are SGHVS and FNYEAQ. V was shortened by 1 base and J by 5 bases, with 3 bases between the two germline ends. This CDR3 comprises 12 residues.

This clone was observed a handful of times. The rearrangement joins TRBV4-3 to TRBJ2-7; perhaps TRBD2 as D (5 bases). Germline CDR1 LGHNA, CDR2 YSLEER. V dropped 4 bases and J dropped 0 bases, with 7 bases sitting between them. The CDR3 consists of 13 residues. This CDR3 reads CASSPGLSYEQYF. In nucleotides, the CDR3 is TGCGCCAGCAGCCCCGGACTCTCCTACGAGCAGTACTTC.

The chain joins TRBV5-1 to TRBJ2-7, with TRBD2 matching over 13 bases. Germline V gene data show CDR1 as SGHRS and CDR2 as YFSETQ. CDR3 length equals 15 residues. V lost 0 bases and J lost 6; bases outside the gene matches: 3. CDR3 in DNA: TGCGCCAGCAGCTTGGCAACTAGCGGGGGGGGCGAGCAGTACTTC. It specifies CASSLATSGGGEQYF.

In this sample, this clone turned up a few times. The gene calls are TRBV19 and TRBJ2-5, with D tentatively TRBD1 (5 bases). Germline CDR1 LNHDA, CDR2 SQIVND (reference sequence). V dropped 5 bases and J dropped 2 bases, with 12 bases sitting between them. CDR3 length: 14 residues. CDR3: CASSVAGLQETQYF. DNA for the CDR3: TGTGCCAGTAGTGTGGCAGGGCTACAAGAGACCCAGTACTTC.

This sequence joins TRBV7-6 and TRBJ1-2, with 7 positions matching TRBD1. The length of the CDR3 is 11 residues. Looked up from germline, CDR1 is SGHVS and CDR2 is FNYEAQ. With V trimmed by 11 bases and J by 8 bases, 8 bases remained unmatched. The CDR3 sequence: CAVGDRDGYTF. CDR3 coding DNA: TGTGCCGTGGGCGACAGGGACGGCTACACCTTC.

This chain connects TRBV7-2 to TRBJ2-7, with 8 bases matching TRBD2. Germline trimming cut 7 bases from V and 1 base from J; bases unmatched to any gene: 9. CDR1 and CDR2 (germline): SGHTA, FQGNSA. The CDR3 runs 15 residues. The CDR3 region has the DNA TGTGCCAGCACCACGGGAGGGCTAGGGTCCTACGAGCAGTACTTC. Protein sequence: CASTTGGLGSYEQYF.

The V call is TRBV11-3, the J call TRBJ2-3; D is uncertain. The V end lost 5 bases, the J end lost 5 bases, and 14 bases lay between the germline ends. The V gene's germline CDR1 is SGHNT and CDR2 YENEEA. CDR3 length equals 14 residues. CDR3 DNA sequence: TGTGCCAGCAGCACCGGCCCAGAGCGAGATACGCAGTATTTT. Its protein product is CASSTGPERDTQYF.

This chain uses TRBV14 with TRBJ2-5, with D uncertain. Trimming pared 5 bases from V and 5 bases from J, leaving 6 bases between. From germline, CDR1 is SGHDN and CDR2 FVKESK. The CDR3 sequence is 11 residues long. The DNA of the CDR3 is TGTGCCAGCAGCAAAGCGGAGACCCAGTACTTC. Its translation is CASSKAETQYF.

CDR3 nucleotides: TGTGCCAGCAGCAGTACTAGGGGGACTGAAGCTTTCTTT. Translating gives CASSSTRGTEAFF. This chain connects TRBV6-5 to TRBJ1-1, with D possibly TRBD1 on 6 matching bases. Trimming pared 6 bases from V and 5 bases from J, leaving 13 bases between. CDR1 and CDR2 (germline): MNHEY, SVGAGI. There are 13 residues in the CDR3.

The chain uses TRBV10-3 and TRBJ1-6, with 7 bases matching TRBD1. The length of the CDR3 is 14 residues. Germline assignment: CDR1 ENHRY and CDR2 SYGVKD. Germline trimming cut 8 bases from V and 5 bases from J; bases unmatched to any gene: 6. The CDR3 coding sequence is TGTGCCATCGGAGGGGACAGCAATAATTCACCCCTCCACTTT. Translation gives CAIGGDSNNSPLHF.

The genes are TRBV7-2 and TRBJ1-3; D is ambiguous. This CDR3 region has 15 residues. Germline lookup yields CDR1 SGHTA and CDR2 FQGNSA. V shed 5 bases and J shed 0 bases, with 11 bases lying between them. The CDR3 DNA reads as TGTGCCAGCAGCAAGGCGGCCAACTCTGGAAACACCATATATTTT. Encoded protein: CASSKAANSGNTIYF.

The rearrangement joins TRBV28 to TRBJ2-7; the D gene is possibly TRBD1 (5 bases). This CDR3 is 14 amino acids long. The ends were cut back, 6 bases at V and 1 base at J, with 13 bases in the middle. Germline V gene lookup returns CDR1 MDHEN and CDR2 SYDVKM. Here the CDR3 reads CASSQGANSYEQYF. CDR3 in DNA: TGTGCCAGCAGCCAAGGGGCGAATTCCTACGAGCAGTACTTC.

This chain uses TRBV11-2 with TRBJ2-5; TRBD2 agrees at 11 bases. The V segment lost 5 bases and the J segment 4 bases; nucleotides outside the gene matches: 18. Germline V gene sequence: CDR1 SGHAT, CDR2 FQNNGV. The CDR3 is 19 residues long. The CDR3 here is CASSQRPTSGIKRRETQYF. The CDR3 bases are TGTGCCAGCAGCCAACGTCCGACTAGCGGGATTAAAAGACGAGAGACCCAGTACTTC.

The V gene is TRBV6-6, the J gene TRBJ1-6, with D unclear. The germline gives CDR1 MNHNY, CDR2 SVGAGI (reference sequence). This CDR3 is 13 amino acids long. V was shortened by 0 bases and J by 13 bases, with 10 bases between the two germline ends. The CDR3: CASSYSTEIPLHF. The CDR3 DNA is TGTGCCAGCAGTTACTCGACGGAGATTCCCCTCCACTTT.

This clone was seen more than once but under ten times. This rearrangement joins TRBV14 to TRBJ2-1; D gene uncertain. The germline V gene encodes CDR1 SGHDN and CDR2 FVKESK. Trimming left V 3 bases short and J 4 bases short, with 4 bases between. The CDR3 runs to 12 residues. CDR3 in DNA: TGTGCCAGCAGCCAGTCATACAATGAGCAGTTCTTC. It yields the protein CASSQSYNEQFF.

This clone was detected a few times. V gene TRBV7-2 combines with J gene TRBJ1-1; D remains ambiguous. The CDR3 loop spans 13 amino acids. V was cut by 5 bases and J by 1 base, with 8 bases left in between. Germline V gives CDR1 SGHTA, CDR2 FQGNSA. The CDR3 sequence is CASSLTWNTEAFF. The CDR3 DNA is TGTGCCAGCAGCCTAACCTGGAACACTGAAGCTTTCTTT.

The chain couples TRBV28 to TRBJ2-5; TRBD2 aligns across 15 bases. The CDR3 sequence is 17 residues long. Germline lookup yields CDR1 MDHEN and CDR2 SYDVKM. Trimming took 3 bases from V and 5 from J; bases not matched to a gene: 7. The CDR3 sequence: CASSLGTSGRRGETQYF. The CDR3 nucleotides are TGTGCCAGCAGTTTGGGGACTAGCGGGAGGCGGGGGGAGACCCAGTACTTC. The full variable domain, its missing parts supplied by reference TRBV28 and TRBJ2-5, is DVKVTQSSRYLVKRTGEKVFLECVQDMDHENMFWYRQDPGLGLRLIYFSYDVKMKEKGDIPEGYSVSREKKERFSLILESASTNQTSMYLCASSLGTSGRRGETQYFGPGTRLLVL.

Here the CDR3 reads CASSYSGLGAYGYTF. In DNA, the CDR3 is TGTGCCAGCAGTTACTCGGGGCTAGGGGCCTATGGCTACACCTTC. The chain combines TRBV6-5 with TRBJ1-2; TRBD1 is a possible D gene (5 bases). V was cut by 0 bases and J by 4 bases, with 12 bases left in between. This CDR3 spans 15 amino acids. Germline-derived CDR1 and CDR2 are MNHEY and SVGAGI.

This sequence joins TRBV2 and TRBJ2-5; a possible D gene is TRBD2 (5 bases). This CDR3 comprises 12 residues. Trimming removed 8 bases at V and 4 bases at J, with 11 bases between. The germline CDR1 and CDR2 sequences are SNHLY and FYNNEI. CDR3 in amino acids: CASRPGSETQYF. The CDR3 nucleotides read TGTGCCAGCCGACCGGGGTCAGAGACCCAGTACTTC.

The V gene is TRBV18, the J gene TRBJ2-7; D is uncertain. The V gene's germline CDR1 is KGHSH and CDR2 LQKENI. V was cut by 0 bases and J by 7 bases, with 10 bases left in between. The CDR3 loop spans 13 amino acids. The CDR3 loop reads CASSPPSQLEQYF. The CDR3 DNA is TGTGCCAGCTCACCACCTTCACAGCTTGAGCAGTACTTC.

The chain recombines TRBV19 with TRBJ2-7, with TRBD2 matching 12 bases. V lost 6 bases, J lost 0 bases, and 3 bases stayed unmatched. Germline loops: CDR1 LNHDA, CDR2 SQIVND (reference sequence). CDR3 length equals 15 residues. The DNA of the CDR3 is TGTGCCAGTAGGACACTAGCGGGAGGCTCCTACGAGCAGTACTTC. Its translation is CASRTLAGGSYEQYF.

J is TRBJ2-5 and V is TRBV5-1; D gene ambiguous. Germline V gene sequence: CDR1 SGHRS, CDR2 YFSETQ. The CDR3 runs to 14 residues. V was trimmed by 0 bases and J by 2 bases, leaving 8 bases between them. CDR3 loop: CASSLGVSQETQYF. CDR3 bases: TGCGCCAGCAGCTTGGGTGTTTCACAAGAGACCCAGTACTTC.

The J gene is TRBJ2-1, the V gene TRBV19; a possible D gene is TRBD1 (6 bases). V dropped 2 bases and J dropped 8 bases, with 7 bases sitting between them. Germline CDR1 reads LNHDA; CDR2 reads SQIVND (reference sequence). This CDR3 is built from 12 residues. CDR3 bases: TGTGCCAGTAGTATACAGGGGTATGAGCAGTTCTTC. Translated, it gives CASSIQGYEQFF.